This T cell receptor beta chain is drawn from a study of blood T cell repertoires in COVID-19. At the level of the study: Acute-phase and convalescent COVID-19 samples originated in the United States, Italy and Spain. Sources were T cells, B-cell-depleted T cells, or PBMCs; the material itself was cDNA or gDNA.

Source study methods: Reference gene primer amplification yielded estimated nucleated cell counts. TCRdb keeps only in-frame clones here, not all; method: immunoSEQ multiplex PCR. V and J calls and clone size follow that table, whereas D and trimming were derived from the DNA. The sample includes roughly 59,000 clones, around four fifths seen only once; the top ten take roughly 12%. Germline V gene sequence: CDR1 MNHNY, CDR2 SVGAGI (reference sequence). The CDR3 totals 15 residues. V lost 3 bases and J 5 bases, leaving 16 bases between the germline ends. The sequence was obtained from a man at least 80 years old with acute or convalescent COVID-19. Sample: peripheral blood. The chain has TRBV6-6 and TRBJ2-5; D is perhaps TRBD2 (6 bases). The CDR3 region is CASSYSGRVGETQYF. In DNA, the CDR3 is TGTGCCAGCAGTTATAGCGGCAGGGTGGGGGAGACCCAGTACTTC.